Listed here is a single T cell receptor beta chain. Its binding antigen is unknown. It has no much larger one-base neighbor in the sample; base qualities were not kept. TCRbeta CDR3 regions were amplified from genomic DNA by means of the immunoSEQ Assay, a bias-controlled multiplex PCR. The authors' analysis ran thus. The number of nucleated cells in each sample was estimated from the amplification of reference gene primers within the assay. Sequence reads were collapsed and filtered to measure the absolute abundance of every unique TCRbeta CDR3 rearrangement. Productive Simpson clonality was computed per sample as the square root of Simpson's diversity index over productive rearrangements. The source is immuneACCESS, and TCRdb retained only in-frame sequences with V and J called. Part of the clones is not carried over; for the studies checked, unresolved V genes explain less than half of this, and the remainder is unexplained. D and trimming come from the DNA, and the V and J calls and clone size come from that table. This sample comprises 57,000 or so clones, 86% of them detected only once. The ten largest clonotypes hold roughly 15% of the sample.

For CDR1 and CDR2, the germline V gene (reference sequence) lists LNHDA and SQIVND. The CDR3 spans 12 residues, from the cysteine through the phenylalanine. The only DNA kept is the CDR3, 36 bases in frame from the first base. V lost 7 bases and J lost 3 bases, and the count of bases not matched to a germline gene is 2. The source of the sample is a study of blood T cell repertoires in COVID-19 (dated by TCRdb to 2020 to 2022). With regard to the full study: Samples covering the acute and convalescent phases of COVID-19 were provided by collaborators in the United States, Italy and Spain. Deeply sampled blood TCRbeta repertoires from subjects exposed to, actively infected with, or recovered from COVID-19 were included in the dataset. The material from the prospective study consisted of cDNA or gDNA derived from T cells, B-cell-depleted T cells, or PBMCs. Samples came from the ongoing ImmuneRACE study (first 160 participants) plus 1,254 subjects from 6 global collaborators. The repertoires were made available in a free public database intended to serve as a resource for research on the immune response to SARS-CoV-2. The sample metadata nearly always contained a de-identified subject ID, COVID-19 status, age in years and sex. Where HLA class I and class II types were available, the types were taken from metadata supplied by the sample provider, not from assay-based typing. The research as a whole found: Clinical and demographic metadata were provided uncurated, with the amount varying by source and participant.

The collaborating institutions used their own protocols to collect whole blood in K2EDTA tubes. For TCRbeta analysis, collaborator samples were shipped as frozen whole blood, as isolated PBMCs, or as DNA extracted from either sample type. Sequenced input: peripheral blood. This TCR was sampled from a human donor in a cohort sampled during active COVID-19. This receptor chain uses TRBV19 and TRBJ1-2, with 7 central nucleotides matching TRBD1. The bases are TGTGCCAGTAATCAGGGGGACTATGGCTACACCTTC. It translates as CASNQGDYGYTF.